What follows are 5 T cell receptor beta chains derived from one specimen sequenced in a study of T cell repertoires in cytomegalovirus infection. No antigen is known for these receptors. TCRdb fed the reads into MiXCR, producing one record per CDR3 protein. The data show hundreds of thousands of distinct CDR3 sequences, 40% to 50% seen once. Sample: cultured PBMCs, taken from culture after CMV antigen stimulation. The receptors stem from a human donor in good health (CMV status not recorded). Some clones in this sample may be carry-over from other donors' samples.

CDR3 protein: CATRDGGRETQYF. The CDR3 DNA follows: TGTGCCACCAGGGACGGAGGACGAGAGACCCAGTACTTC. The J gene is TRBJ2-5, the V gene TRBV25-1; the D gene could be TRBD1 or TRBD2 (5 bases each). Germline CDR1 MGHDK, CDR2 SYGVNS. The CDR3 has 13 amino acids. Trimming removed 10 bases at V and 4 bases at J, with 16 bases between. Variable domain in full (rest from reference TRBV25-1 and TRBJ2-5): EADIYQTPRYLVIGTGKKITLECSQTMGHDKMYWYQQDPGMELHLIHYSYGVNSTEKGDLSSESTVSRIRTEHFPLTLESARPSHTSQYLCATRDGGRETQYFGPGTRLLVL.

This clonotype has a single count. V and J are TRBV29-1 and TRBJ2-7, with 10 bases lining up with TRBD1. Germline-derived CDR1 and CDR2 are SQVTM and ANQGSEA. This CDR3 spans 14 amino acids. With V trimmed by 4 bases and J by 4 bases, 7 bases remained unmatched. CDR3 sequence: CSVVDQGQGYEQYF. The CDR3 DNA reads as TGCAGCGTTGTGGACCAGGGACAGGGGTACGAGCAGTACTTC.

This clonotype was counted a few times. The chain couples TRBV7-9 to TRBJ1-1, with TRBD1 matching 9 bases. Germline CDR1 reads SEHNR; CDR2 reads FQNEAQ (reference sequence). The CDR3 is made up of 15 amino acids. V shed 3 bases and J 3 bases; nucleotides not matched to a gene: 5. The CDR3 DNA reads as TGTGCCAGCAGCTTCTGGACAGGGGAGGACACTGAAGCTTTCTTT. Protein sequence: CASSFWTGEDTEAFF. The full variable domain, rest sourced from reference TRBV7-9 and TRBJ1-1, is DTGVSQNPRHKITKRGQNVTFRCDPISEHNRLYWYRQTLGQGPEFLTYFQNEAQLEKSRLLSDRFSAERPKGSFSTLEIQRTEQGDSAMYLCASSFWTGEDTEAFFGQGTRLTVV.

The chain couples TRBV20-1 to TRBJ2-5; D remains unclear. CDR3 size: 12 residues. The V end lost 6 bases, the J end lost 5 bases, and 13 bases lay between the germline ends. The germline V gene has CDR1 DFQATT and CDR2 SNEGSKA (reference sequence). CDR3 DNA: TGCAGTGCCGGTCGAGCCTGGGAGACCCAGTACTTC. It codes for CSAGRAWETQYF.

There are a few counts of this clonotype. The CDR3 sequence: CASTHRTSKDEQFF. The CDR3 nucleotides are TGTGCCAGCACCCACAGGACTAGCAAGGATGAGCAGTTCTTC. V is TRBV7-2 and J is TRBJ2-1; 8 bases are shared with TRBD2. Trimming took 7 bases from V and 8 from J; bases not matched to a gene: 10. Germline V gene sequence: CDR1 SGHTA, CDR2 FQGNSA. The CDR3 is made up of 14 amino acids.